The 25 T cell receptor beta chains reported below all come from one sample, sequenced in a study of blood T cell repertoires in COVID-19. Produced via immunoSEQ multiplex PCR; TCRdb's table is partial and in-frame only. Altogether approximately 120,000 clones are present, roughly 82% being singletons, with the ten largest covering 7.9%. Sequencing was performed on peripheral blood. These receptors came from a woman aged 80 or over with active or convalescent COVID-19.

The chain recombines TRBV5-6 with TRBJ2-7; 8 bases fit TRBD2. CDR1 is SGHDT, CDR2 YYEEEE, per germline. The V gene end was trimmed by 4 bases and the J gene end by 3 bases; junction bases not matched to a gene: 6. The CDR3 extends over 14 amino acids. CDR3 sequence: CASSPVSGVYEQYF. The CDR3 coding sequence is TGTGCCAGCAGCCCAGTTAGCGGGGTCTACGAGCAGTACTTC.

The chain couples TRBV9 to TRBJ2-3, with a weak D call TRBD1 (6 bases). CDR1 and CDR2 from the germline V gene are SGDLS and YYNGEE. The CDR3 has 16 amino acids. V was clipped by 0 bases and J by 4 bases, with 15 bases between them. DNA for the CDR3: TGTGCCAGCAGCGTAGGCGGCAGGGGTTTTCCAGATACGCAGTATTTT. Protein product: CASSVGGRGFPDTQYF. The full variable domain, with the rest looked up from reference TRBV9 and TRBJ2-3, is DSGVTQTPKHLITATGQRVTLRCSPRSGDLSVYWYQQSLDQGLQFLIQYYNGEERAKGNILERFSAQQFPDLHSELNLSSLELGDSALYFCASSVGGRGFPDTQYFGPGTRLTVL.

Here the CDR3 DNA reads TGTGCCACCAGTGACAACAGGCTTTATAATGAAAAACTGTTTTTT. Amino acid sequence: CATSDNRLYNEKLFF. The V and J genes are TRBV24-1 and TRBJ1-4, with D perhaps matching TRBD1 (5 bases). This CDR3 has 15 amino acids. Trimming shortened V by 4 bases and J by 4 bases, and 12 bases separated the two germline ends. The V gene's germline CDR1 is KGHDR and CDR2 SFDVKD.

A single count supports this clone. The CDR3: CASSPRGAASTGELFF. CDR3 coding DNA: TGTGCCAGCAGCCCCCGTGGGGCGGCGAGCACCGGGGAGCTGTTTTTT. V is TRBV9 and J is TRBJ2-2, with a weak D call TRBD1 (5 bases). This CDR3 has 16 residues. Germline lookup yields CDR1 SGDLS and CDR2 YYNGEE. Trimming shortened V by 4 bases and J by 4 bases, and 17 bases separated the two germline ends. The complete variable domain, with remaining parts taken from reference TRBV9 and TRBJ2-2, reads DSGVTQTPKHLITATGQRVTLRCSPRSGDLSVYWYQQSLDQGLQFLIQYYNGEERAKGNILERFSAQQFPDLHSELNLSSLELGDSALYFCASSPRGAASTGELFFGEGSRLTVL.

This chain connects TRBV18 to TRBJ2-7, with 9 bases aligning to TRBD2. CDR1 and CDR2 (germline): KGHSH, LQKENI. Germline trimming cut 3 bases from V and 2 bases from J; bases unmatched to any gene: 5. The CDR3 is 15 amino acids. CDR3 in DNA: TGTGCCAGCTCACCGGGTAGCGGGAGTGCCTACGAGCAGTACTTC. Translation gives CASSPGSGSAYEQYF.

The CDR3, as DNA: TGTGCCAGCAGTTACGGGGGGGTCGGGGAGCTGTTTTTT. It translates to CASSYGGVGELFF. The chain links TRBV6-5 to TRBJ2-2; TRBD2 aligns across 7 bases. Losses at the gene ends were 2 bases for V and 7 bases for J; bases not matched to a gene: 1. Germline V CDR1 and CDR2: MNHEY, SVGAGI. The CDR3 is 13 residues long.

The chain combines TRBV28 with TRBJ2-7; possible D gene TRBD2, 5 bases. This CDR3 spans 15 amino acids. CDR1 MDHEN and CDR2 SYDVKM come from the germline V gene. Trimming cost V 3 bases and J 2 bases, with 14 bases left between them. This CDR3 reads CASSFLGLPPYEQYF. In DNA, the CDR3 is TGTGCCAGCAGTTTCCTCGGACTCCCACCCTACGAGCAGTACTTC.

The V call is TRBV7-2, the J call TRBJ2-2; D remains unclear. CDR3 length equals 14 residues. Germline CDR1 reads SGHTA; CDR2 reads FQGNSA. V lost 2 bases, J lost 7 bases, and 11 bases lay in between. In DNA, the CDR3 is TGTGCCAGCAGCTTATATCTCGGTAGCGGGGAGCTGTTTTTT. Protein: CASSLYLGSGELFF.

The chain links TRBV18 to TRBJ2-1; a weak D match, TRBD2 (6 bases). Trimming took 0 bases from V and 0 from J, leaving 9 bases between them. Germline values: CDR1 KGHSH, CDR2 LQKENI. This CDR3 region has 16 residues. The CDR3 spells CASSPPQRVSYNEQFF. The CDR3 nucleotides are TGTGCCAGCTCACCACCCCAGCGGGTCTCCTACAATGAGCAGTTCTTC.

The J gene is TRBJ2-7, the V gene TRBV7-8; 11 bases fit TRBD2. The V gene end was trimmed by 5 bases and the J gene end by 0 bases; junction bases not matched to a gene: 3. This CDR3 is 15 amino acids long. Germline V gene lookup returns CDR1 SGHVS and CDR2 FQNEAQ. The CDR3 loop is CASSQGLAVSYEQYF. CDR3 DNA: TGTGCCAGCAGCCAGGGACTAGCGGTCTCCTACGAGCAGTACTTC.

The chain has TRBV24-1 and TRBJ2-1, with TRBD1 as a possible D gene (6 bases). V was trimmed by 1 base and J by 0 bases, leaving 15 bases between them. CDR1 KGHDR and CDR2 SFDVKD come from the germline V gene. This CDR3 is 18 amino acids long. The CDR3 loop reads CATSDFGLGASSYNEQFF. CDR3 DNA sequence: TGTGCCACCAGTGATTTTGGTCTGGGGGCGAGCTCCTACAATGAGCAGTTCTTC.

The J gene is TRBJ2-5, the V gene TRBV3-1 (or the pseudogene TRBV3-2); D remains ambiguous. V was cut by 3 bases and J by 1 base, with 9 bases left in between. The CDR3 is 14 amino acids. Germline-derived CDR1 and CDR2 are LGHDT and YNNKEL (reference sequence). The CDR3 region has the DNA TGTGCCAGCAGCCAGACAAAGCCCCAAGAGACCCAGTACTTC. Protein product: CASSQTKPQETQYF.

The chain couples TRBV11-3 to TRBJ1-1; 7 bases align to TRBD1. V shed 3 bases, J shed 5 bases, and the junction held 6 bases outside the gene matches. From germline, CDR1 is SGHNT and CDR2 YENEEA. The length of the CDR3 is 14 residues. CDR3 bases: TGTGCCAGCAGCTTCGGGACAGTTCGAACTGAAGCTTTCTTT. It codes for CASSFGTVRTEAFF.

This chain uses TRBV5-1 with TRBJ2-3, with 12 positions matching TRBD2. CDR1 and CDR2 (germline): SGHRS, YFSETQ. This CDR3 contains 16 residues. V was pared by 4 bases and J by 1 base, with 4 bases of the junction left unmatched. CDR3 sequence reads: CASSPSGRAGTDTQYF. CDR3 sequence (DNA): TGCGCCAGCAGCCCTAGCGGGAGGGCCGGCACAGATACGCAGTATTTT.

The V call is TRBV7-9, the J call TRBJ1-2; 10 bases match TRBD1. The junction had 3 bases not matched to a gene; V was cut back by 1 base and J by 1 base. Per germline, CDR1 SEHNR and CDR2 FQNEAQ (reference sequence). The CDR3 spans 16 residues. CDR3 sequence: CASSLGTGGRNYGYTF. The CDR3 bases are TGTGCCAGCAGCTTAGGGACAGGGGGTCGTAACTATGGCTACACCTTC.

The gene calls are TRBV7-3 and TRBJ2-1; 11 bases line up with TRBD2. Trimming at V came to 1 base and at J to 3 bases, leaving 8 bases not matched to a gene. The CDR3 spans 18 residues. CDR1 is SGHTA, CDR2 FQGTGA, per germline. The CDR3 bases are TGTGCCAGCAGCTTAAAGGGTCTAGCGGGAGGACTCTACAATGAGCAGTTCTTC. This translates into CASSLKGLAGGLYNEQFF.

The rearrangement joins TRBV7-2 to TRBJ2-1, with 12 bases identical to TRBD2. Germline CDR1 SGHTA, CDR2 FQGNSA. The CDR3 contains 17 residues. After removal of 5 bases from V and 4 bases from J, the junction contained 9 bases not matched to a gene. CDR3 coding DNA: TGTGCCAGCAGCCAGACTAGCGGGAGAGGAAGTTACAATGAGCAGTTCTTC. This translates into CASSQTSGRGSYNEQFF. The full variable domain, rest sourced from reference TRBV7-2 and TRBJ2-1, is GAGVSQSPSNKVTEKGKDVELRCDPISGHTALYWYRQSLGQGLEFLIYFQGNSAPDKSGLPSDRFSAERTGGSVSTLTIQRTQQEDSAVYLCASSQTSGRGSYNEQFFGPGTRLTVL.

V is TRBV5-1 and J is TRBJ2-2; perhaps TRBD2 as D (6 bases). The V gene's germline CDR1 is SGHRS and CDR2 YFSETQ. Trimming took 1 base from V and 6 from J, leaving 22 bases between them. The CDR3 totals 18 residues. DNA for the CDR3: TGCGCCAGCAGCTTGAGGTTGAGAACCACCGGGGGTCCCGGGGAGCTGTTTTTT. It codes for CASSLRLRTTGGPGELFF.

The chain carries TRBV7-3 and TRBJ1-6; maybe TRBD1 (6 bases). Trimming took off 2 bases at V and 6 bases at J, with 8 bases between the two ends. This CDR3 region has 14 residues. The V gene's germline CDR1 is SGHTA and CDR2 FQGTGA. For the CDR3, the DNA is TGTGCCAGCAGCTTAGGACAGACTAATTCACCCCTCCACTTT. Protein product: CASSLGQTNSPLHF.

V and J are TRBV13 and TRBJ2-3, with a tentative D call TRBD2 (6 bases). This CDR3 comprises 16 residues. Trimming stripped 4 bases from V and 0 bases from J, with 14 bases between. The germline CDR1 and CDR2 sequences are PRHDT and FYEKMQ (reference sequence). Written as DNA, the CDR3 is TGTGCCAGCAGCTCCGGGGACTGGCATAGCACAGATACGCAGTATTTT. Its translation: CASSSGDWHSTDTQYF. Using reference TRBV13 and TRBJ2-3 for the parts outside the CDR3, the full variable domain is AAGVIQSPRHLIKEKRETATLKCYPIPRHDTVYWYQQGPGQDPQFLISFYEKMQSDKGSIPDRFSAQQFSDYHSELNMSSLELGDSALYFCASSSGDWHSTDTQYFGPGTRLTVL.

This clone was detected once. The chain's CDR3 is CASSITGTGYNEQFF. CDR3 sequence (DNA): TGCGCCAGCAGCATAACCGGGACAGGGTACAATGAGCAGTTCTTC. The chain employs TRBV5-1 and TRBJ2-1; 9 positions agree with TRBD1. The CDR3 extends over 15 amino acids. The trim removed 4 bases at V and 4 bases at J, leaving 6 bases unmatched. Germline V gene sequence: CDR1 SGHRS, CDR2 YFSETQ.

V gene TRBV19 combines with J gene TRBJ1-2; D is unclear. Germline assignment: CDR1 LNHDA and CDR2 SQIVND (reference sequence). The CDR3 is made up of 12 amino acids. Deletions cut 0 bases from V and 5 bases from J, with 4 bases between. The CDR3 DNA reads TGTGCCAGTAGTATAGACAGTTATGGCTACACCTTC. Translating it yields CASSIDSYGYTF.

The chain joins TRBV29-1 to TRBJ2-3; perhaps TRBD2 as D (6 bases). CDR3 length: 15 amino acids. In germline, CDR1 is SQVTM, CDR2 ANQGSEA. V dropped 8 bases and J dropped 0 bases, with 18 bases sitting between them. The CDR3 region has the DNA TGCAGCTCAAGAGGGGAGGAGACTAGCACAGATACGCAGTATTTT. Protein: CSSRGEETSTDTQYF.

The chain carries TRBV5-1 and TRBJ2-7; a possible D gene is TRBD1 (5 bases). V shed 3 bases and J shed 0 bases, with 10 bases lying between them. The germline gives CDR1 SGHRS, CDR2 YFSETQ. This CDR3 comprises 14 residues. CDR3 region: CASSWTSYSYEQYF. CDR3 nucleotide sequence: TGCGCCAGCAGCTGGACATCGTACTCCTACGAGCAGTACTTC.

The chain links TRBV6-5 to TRBJ2-3, with 9 bases aligning to TRBD2. The CDR3 has 16 amino acids. After removal of 0 bases from V and 6 bases from J, the junction contained 7 bases not matched to a gene. Germline CDR1 MNHEY, CDR2 SVGAGI. Here the CDR3 DNA reads TGTGCCAGCAGTTACTCGACTAGCGGCCCACGTGATACGCAGTATTTT. Translating it yields CASSYSTSGPRDTQYF.